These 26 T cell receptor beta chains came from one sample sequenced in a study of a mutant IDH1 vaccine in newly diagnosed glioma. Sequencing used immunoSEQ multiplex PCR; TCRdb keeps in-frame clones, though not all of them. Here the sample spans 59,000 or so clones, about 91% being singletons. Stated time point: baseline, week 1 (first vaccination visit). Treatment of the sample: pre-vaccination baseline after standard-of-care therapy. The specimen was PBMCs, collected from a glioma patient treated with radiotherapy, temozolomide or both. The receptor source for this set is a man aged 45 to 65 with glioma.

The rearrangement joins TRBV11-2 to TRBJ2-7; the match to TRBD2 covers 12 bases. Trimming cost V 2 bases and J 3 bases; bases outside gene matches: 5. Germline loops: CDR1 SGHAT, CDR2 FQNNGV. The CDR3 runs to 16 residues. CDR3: CASSLLLAGGDYEQYF. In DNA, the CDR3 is TGTGCCAGCAGCTTACTCCTAGCGGGGGGGGACTACGAGCAGTACTTC.

The CDR3, as DNA: TGTGCCAGCAGCTACCAGGGGGGAGGCGAAAAACTGTTTTTT. Translating it yields CASSYQGGGEKLFF. The rearrangement joins TRBV6-5 to TRBJ1-4; 7 nucleotides agree with TRBD1. V shed 6 bases, J shed 8 bases, and the junction held 9 bases outside the gene matches. Germline V gene sequence: CDR1 MNHEY, CDR2 SVGAGI. The CDR3 loop spans 14 amino acids.

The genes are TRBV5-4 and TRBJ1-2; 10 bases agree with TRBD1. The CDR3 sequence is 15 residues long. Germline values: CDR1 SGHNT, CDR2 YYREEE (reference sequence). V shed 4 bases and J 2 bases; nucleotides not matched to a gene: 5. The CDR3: CASSDPGQGNYGYTF. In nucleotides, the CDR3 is TGTGCCAGCAGCGACCCGGGACAGGGGAACTATGGCTACACCTTC.

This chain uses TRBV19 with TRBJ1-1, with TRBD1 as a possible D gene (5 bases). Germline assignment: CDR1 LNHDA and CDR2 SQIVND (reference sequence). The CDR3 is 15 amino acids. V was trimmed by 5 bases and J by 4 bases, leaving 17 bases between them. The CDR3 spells CASSAAGTSGTEAFF. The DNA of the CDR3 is TGTGCCAGTAGTGCGGCAGGGACCTCCGGCACTGAAGCTTTCTTT. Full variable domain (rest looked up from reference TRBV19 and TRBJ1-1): DGGITQSPKYLFRKEGQNVTLSCEQNLNHDAMYWYRQDPGQGLRLIYYSQIVNDFQKGDIAEGYSVSREKKESFPLTVTSAQKNPTAFYLCASSAAGTSGTEAFFGQGTRLTVV.

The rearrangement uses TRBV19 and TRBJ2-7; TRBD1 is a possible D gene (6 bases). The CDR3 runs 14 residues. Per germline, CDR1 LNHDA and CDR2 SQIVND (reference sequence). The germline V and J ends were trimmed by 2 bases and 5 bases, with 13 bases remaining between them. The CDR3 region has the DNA TGTGCCAGTAGTATAAGGGGGAGTGCCGACGAGCAGTACTTC. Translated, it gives CASSIRGSADEQYF.

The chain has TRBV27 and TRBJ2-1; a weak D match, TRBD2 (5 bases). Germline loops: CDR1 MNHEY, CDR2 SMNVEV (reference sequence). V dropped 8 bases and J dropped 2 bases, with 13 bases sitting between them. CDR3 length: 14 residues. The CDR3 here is CASASSTPYNEQFF. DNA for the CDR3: TGTGCCAGCGCCTCTAGCACTCCCTACAATGAGCAGTTCTTC.

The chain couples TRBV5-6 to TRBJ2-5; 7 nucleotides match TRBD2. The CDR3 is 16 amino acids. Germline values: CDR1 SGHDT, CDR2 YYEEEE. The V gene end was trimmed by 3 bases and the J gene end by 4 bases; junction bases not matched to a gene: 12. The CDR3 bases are TGTGCCAGCAGCTCTCACCGACTAGCCCTGGGAGAGACCCAGTACTTC. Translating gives CASSSHRLALGETQYF.

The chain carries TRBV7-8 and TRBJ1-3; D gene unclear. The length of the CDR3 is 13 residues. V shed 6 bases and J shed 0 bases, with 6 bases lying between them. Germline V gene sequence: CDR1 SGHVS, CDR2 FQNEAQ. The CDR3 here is CASSINSGNTIYF. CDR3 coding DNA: TGTGCCAGCAGTATCAACTCTGGAAACACCATATATTTT.

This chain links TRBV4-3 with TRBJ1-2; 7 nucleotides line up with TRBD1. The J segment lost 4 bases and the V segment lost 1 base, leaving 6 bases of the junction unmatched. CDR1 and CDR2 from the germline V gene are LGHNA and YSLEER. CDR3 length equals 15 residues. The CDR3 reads CASSQGQGSLYGYTF. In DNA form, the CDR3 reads TGCGCCAGCAGCCAAGGACAGGGAAGCCTCTATGGCTACACCTTC.

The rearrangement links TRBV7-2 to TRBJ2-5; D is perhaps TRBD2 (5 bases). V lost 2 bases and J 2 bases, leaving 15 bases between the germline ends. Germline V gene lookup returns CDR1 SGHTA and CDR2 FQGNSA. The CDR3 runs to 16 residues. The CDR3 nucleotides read TGTGCCAGCAGCTTAATCTTTCGGGGATGGCAAGAGACCCAGTACTTC. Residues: CASSLIFRGWQETQYF.

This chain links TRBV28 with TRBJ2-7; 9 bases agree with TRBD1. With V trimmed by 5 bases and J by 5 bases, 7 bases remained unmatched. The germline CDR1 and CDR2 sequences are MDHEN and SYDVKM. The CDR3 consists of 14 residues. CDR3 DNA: TGTGCCAGCAGTCCGCTGGGACAGGGTAACGAGCAGTACTTC. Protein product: CASSPLGQGNEQYF.

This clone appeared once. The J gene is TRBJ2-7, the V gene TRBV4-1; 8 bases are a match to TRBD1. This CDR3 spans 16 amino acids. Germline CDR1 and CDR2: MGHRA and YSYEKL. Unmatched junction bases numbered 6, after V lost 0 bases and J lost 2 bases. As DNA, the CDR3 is TGCGCCAGCAGCCAAGACCCCCAACAGGGGGCCTACGAGCAGTACTTC. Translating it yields CASSQDPQQGAYEQYF.

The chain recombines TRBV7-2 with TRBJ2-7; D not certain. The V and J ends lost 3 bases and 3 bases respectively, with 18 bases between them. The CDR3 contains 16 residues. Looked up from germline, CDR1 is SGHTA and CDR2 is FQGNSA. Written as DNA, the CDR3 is TGTGCCAGCAGCTTGCCGGCGACGGCCCCGGTCTACGAGCAGTACTTC. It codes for CASSLPATAPVYEQYF.

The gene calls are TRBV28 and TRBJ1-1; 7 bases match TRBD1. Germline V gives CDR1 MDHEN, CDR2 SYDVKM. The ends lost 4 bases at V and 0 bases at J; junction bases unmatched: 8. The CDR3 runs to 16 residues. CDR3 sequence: CASSYITGTVNTEAFF. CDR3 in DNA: TGTGCCAGCAGTTACATCACCGGGACAGTGAACACTGAAGCTTTCTTT.

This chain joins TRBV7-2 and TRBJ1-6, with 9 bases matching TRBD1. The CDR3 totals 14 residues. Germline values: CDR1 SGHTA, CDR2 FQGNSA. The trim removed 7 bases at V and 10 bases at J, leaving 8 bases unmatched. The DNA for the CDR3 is TGTGCCAGCACCCCGGGACAGGGAGGCTCACCCCTCCACTTT. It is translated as CASTPGQGGSPLHF.

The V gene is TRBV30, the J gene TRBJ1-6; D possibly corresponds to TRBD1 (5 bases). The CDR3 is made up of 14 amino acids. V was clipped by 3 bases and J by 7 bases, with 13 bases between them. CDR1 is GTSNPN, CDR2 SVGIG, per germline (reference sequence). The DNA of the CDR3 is TGTGCCTGGAGAACTCCGGGGACCAATTCACCCCTCCACTTT. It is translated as CAWRTPGTNSPLHF.

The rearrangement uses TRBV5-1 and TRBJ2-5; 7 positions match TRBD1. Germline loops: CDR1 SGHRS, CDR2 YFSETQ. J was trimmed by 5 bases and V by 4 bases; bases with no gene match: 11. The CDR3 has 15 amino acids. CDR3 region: CASSEGRGRSETQYF. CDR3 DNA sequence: TGCGCCAGCAGCGAGGGCAGGGGGAGATCTGAGACCCAGTACTTC.

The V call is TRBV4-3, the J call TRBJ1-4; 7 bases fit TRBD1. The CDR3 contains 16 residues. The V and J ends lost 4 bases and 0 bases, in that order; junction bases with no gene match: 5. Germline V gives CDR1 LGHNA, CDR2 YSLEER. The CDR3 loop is CASSPRQGTTNEKLFF. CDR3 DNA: TGCGCCAGCAGCCCCCGACAGGGAACAACTAATGAAAAACTGTTTTTT.

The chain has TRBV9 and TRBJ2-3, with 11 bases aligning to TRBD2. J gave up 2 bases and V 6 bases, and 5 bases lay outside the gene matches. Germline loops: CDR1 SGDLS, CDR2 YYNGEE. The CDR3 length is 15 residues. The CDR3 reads CASTLGLADTDTQYF. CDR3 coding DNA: TGTGCCAGCACCCTGGGACTAGCGGACACAGATACGCAGTATTTT.

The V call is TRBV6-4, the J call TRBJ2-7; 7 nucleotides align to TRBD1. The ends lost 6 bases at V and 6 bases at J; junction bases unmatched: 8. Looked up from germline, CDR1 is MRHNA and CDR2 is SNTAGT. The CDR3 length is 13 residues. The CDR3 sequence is CASSQPQGCEQYF. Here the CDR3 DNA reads TGTGCCAGCAGCCAACCACAGGGGTGCGAGCAGTACTTC.

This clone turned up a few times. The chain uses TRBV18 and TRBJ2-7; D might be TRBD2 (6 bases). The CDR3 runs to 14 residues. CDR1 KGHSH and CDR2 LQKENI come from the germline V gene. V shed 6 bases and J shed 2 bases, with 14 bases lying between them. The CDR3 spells CASSSQAGTYEQYF. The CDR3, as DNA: TGTGCCAGCTCGTCCCAGGCGGGAACCTACGAGCAGTACTTC.

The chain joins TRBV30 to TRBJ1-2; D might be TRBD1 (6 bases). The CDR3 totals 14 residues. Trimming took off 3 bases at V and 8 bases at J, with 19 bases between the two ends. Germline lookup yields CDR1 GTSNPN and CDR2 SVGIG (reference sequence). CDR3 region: CAWRGWTAWTGYTF. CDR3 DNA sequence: TGTGCCTGGAGGGGTTGGACAGCTTGGACCGGCTACACCTTC.

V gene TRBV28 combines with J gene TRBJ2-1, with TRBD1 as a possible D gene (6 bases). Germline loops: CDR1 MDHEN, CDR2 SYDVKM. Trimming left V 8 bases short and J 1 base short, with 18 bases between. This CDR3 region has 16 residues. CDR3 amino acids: CASSQGLRPSYNEQFF. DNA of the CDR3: TGTGCCAGCTCCCAGGGGCTACGGCCATCCTACAATGAGCAGTTCTTC.

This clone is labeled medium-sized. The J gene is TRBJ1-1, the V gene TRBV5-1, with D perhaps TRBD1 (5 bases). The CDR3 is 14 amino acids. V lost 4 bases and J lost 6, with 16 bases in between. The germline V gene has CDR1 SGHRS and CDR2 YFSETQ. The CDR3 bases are TGCGCCAGCAGCCACGGGGGTCGTCGGCCTGAAGCTTTCTTT. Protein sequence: CASSHGGRRPEAFF.

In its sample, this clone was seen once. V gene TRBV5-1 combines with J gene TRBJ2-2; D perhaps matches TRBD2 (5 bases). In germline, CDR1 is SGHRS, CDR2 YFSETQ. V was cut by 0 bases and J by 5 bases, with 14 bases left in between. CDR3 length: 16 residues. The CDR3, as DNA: TGCGCCAGCAGCTTGGTAAGGGCGCGGGTGACCGGGGAGCTGTTTTTT. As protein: CASSLVRARVTGELFF. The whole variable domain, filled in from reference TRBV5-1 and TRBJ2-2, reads KAGVTQTPRYLIKTRGQQVTLSCSPISGHRSVSWYQQTPGQGLQFLFEYFSETQRNKGNFPGRFSGRQFSNSRSEMNVSTLELGDSALYLCASSLVRARVTGELFFGEGSRLTVL.

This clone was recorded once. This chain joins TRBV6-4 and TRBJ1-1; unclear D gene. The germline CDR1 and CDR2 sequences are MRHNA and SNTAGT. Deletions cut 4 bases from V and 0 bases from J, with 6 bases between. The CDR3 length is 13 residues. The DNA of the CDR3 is TGTGCCAGCAGTGTAAGAGTGAACACTGAAGCTTTCTTT. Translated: CASSVRVNTEAFF.